This T cell receptor (beta chain) is drawn from a study of shared clonotypes between healthy human individuals. Study conclusions and caveats: Estimated richness values were generally larger in naive subsets than in memory subsets. Roughly 5% of naive CD4 clonotypes were common to a handful of donors.

Participating donors were healthy, HIV-negative adults free of recent acute infections or vaccinations. Germline CDR1 and CDR2: LNHDA and SQIVND (reference sequence). V was cut by 7 bases and J by 0 bases, with 13 bases left in between. The CDR3 totals 15 residues. In the case of this clone: Its target is unknown.

Sequenced by immunoSEQ multiplex PCR; TCRdb stores in-frame clones only, minus some. The sample lists some 2,500,000 clones; 80% to 95% were seen once. The chain couples TRBV19 to TRBJ1-3; tentative D call: TRBD1 (5 bases). Sequencing was performed on naive CD4+ T cells from PBMCs. Subset meaning: CD45RA+ positively selected. This clonotype was obtained from a man in his late teens or twenties in good health. Some clones in this sample may be carry-over from other donors' samples. In nucleotides, the CDR3 is TGTGCCAGTACCCCAGGGATTATCTCTGGAAACACCATATATTTT. This encodes CASTPGIISGNTIYF.